This T cell receptor beta chain was documented in a study of blood T cell repertoires in COVID-19. In this sample, this clone turned up once. This table comes from immunoSEQ multiplex PCR, and its TCRdb copy is limited to in-frame clones, with some not included. The sample has some 290,000 clones; 85% to 90% are singletons. This CDR3 has 14 amino acids. Looked up from germline, CDR1 is MNHNY and CDR2 is SVGAGI (reference sequence). Trimming stripped 5 bases from V and 7 bases from J, with 15 bases between. The chain is built from TRBV6-6 and TRBJ1-5; a possible D gene is TRBD1 (6 bases). The sample comprised peripheral blood. The clonotype was recovered from a woman aged 25 to 39 with COVID-19, enrolled during active disease. The CDR3 DNA sequence: TGTGCCAGCAGTACCGGACACAGGGAACAGCCCCAGCATTTT. As protein: CASSTGHREQPQHF.